This TCR beta chain was sequenced for a study of T cell responses to AZD1222 COVID-19 vaccine. General study points: Compared with day 0, the breadth and depth of the Spike-specific TCR repertoire rose significantly after two doses of AZD1222. Recipients of AZD1222 seropositive at baseline numbered only five or six.

Assay used: immunoSEQ multiplex PCR; TCRdb lists only in-frame clones, some missing. Here the sample spans 150,000 or so clones, 94% being singletons. Of note for this clone: No antigen is known for it.

The CDR3 is made up of 16 amino acids. From germline, CDR1 is SGHRS and CDR2 YFSETQ. Trimming pared 3 bases from V and 5 bases from J, leaving 21 bases between. The clonotype was recovered from an adult in good health. The V call is TRBV5-1, the J call TRBJ2-7; tentative D call: TRBD1 (6 bases). The sample here was peripheral blood, taken on day 0 of AZD1222 vaccination. The CDR3 is CASSSSNLGAPDEQYF. The CDR3, as DNA: TGCGCCAGCAGCTCTTCAAATTTGGGGGCTCCCGACGAGCAGTACTTC.